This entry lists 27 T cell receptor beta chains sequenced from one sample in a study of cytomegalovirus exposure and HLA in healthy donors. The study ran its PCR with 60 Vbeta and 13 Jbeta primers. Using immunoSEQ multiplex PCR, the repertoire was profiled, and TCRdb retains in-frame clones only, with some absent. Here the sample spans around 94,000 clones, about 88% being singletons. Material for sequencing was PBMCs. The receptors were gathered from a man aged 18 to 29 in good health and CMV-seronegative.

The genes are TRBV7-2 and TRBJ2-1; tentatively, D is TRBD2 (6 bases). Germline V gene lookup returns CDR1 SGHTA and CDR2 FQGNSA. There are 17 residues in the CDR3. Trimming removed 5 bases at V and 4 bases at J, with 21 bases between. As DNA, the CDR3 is TGTGCCAGCAGCCGCACTGAAGCGGGCTTCAAATACAATGAGCAGTTCTTC. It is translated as CASSRTEAGFKYNEQFF.

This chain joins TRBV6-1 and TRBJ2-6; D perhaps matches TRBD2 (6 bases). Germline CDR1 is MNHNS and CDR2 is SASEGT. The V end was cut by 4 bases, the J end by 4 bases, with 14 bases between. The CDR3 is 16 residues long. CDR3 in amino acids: CASSGGVGTGANVLTF. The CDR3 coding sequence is TGTGCCAGCAGTGGGGGGGTCGGGACCGGGGCCAACGTCCTGACTTTC.

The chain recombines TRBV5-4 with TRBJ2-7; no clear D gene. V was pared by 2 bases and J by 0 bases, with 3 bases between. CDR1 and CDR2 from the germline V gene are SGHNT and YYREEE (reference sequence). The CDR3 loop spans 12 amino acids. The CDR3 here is CASSFHSYEQYF. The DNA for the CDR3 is TGTGCCAGCAGCTTTCACTCCTACGAGCAGTACTTC.

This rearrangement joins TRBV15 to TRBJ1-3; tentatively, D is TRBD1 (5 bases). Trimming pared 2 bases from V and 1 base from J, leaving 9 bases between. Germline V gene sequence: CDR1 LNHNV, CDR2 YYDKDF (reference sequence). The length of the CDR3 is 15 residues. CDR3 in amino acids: CATSRSRASGNTIYF. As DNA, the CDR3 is TGTGCCACCAGCAGAAGCAGGGCTTCTGGAAACACCATATATTTT.

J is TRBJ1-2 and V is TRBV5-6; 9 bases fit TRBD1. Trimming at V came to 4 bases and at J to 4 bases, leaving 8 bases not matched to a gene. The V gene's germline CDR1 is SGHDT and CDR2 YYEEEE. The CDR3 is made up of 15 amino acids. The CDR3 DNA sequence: TGTGCCAGCAGCCGACCCGGGACAGGGACCTATGGCTACACCTTC. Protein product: CASSRPGTGTYGYTF.

The CDR3 reads CASSRTGMETQYF. In DNA form, the CDR3 reads TGTGCCAGCAGCCGGACAGGGATGGAGACCCAGTACTTC. V is TRBV6-6 and J is TRBJ2-5, with TRBD1 identical over 8 bases. This CDR3 spans 13 amino acids. J lost 5 bases, V lost 6 bases, and 5 bases had no gene match. The germline gives CDR1 MNHNY, CDR2 SVGAGI (reference sequence).

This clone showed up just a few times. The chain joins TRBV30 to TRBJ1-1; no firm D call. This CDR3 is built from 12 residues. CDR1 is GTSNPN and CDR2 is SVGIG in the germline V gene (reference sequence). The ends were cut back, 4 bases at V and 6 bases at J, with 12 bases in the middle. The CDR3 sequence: CAWMRGEAEAFF. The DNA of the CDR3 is TGTGCCTGGATGCGGGGAGAAGCTGAAGCTTTCTTT.

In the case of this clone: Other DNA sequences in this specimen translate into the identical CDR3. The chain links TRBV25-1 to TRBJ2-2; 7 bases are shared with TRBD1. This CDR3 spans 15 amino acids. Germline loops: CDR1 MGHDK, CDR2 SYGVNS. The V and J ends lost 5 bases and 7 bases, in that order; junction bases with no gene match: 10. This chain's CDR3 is CASSTKRQGGGELFF. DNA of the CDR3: TGTGCCAGCAGTACCAAGAGACAGGGCGGCGGGGAGCTGTTTTTT.

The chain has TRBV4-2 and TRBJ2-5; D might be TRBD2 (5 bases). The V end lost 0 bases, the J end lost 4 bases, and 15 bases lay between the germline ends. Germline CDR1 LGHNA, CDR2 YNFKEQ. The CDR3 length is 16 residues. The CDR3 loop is CASSQDRLRLVETQYF. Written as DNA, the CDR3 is TGTGCCAGCAGCCAAGATAGACTACGACTGGTAGAGACCCAGTACTTC.

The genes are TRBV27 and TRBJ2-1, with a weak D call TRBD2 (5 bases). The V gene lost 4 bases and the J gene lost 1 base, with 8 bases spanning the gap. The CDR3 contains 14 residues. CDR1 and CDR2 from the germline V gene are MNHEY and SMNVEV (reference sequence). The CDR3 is CASSSGSSYNEQFF. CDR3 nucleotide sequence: TGTGCCAGCAGTTCTGGGAGTTCCTACAATGAGCAGTTCTTC.

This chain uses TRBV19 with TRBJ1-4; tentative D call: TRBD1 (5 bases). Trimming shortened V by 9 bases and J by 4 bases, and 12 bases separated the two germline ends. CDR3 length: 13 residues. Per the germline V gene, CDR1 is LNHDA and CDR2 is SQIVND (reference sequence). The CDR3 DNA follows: TGTGCCAGCAGACAGACAGTTAATGAAAAACTGTTTTTT. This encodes CASRQTVNEKLFF.

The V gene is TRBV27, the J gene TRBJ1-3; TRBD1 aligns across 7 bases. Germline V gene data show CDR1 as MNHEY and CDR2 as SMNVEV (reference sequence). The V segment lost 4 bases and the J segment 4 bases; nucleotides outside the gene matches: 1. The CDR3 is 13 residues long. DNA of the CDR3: TGTGCCAGCAGTTCGGGACAGGGAAACACCATATATTTT. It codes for CASSSGQGNTIYF.

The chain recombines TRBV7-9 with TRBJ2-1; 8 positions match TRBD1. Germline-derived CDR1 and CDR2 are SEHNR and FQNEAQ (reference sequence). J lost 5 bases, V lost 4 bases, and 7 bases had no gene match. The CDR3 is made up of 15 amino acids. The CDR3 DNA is TGTGCCAGCAGCTCCGGACAGGGCGATGACAATGAGCAGTTCTTC. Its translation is CASSSGQGDDNEQFF. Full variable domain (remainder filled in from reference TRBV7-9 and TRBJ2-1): DTGVSQNPRHKITKRGQNVTFRCDPISEHNRLYWYRQTLGQGPEFLTYFQNEAQLEKSRLLSDRFSAERPKGSFSTLEIQRTEQGDSAMYLCASSSGQGDDNEQFFGPGTRLTVL.

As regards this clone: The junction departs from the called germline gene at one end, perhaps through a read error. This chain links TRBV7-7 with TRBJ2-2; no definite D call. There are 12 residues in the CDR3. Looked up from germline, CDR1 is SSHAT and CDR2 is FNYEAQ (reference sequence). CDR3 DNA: TGTGCTAGCAGCCGGAACACCGGGGAGCTGTTTTTT. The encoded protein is CASSRNTGELFF.

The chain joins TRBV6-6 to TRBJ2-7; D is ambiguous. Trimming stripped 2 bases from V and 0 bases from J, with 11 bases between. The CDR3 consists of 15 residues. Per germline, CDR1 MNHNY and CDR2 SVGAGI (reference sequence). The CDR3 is CASSYPARSSYEQYF. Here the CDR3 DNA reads TGTGCCAGCAGTTACCCCGCTAGGAGCTCCTACGAGCAGTACTTC.

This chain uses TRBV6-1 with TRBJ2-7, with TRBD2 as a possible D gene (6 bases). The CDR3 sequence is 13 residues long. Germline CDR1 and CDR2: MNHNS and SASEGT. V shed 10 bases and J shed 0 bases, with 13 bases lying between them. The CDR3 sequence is CATLADSSYEQYF. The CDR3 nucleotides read TGTGCCACCTTAGCGGATAGCTCCTACGAGCAGTACTTC.

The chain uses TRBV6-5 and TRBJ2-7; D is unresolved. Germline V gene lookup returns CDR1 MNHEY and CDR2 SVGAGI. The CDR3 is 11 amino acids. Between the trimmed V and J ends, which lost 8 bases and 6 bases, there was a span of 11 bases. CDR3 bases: TGTGCCAGCTTTTTCACGGGCGAGCAGTACTTC. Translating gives CASFFTGEQYF.

The CDR3 DNA reads TGTGCCAGCAGCCAAGTCGGGGACTACTCCTACGAGCAGTACTTC. Protein product: CASSQVGDYSYEQYF. V and J are TRBV4-2 and TRBJ2-7; 7 nucleotides agree with TRBD2. The V gene end was trimmed by 1 base and the J gene end by 0 bases; junction bases not matched to a gene: 3. The CDR3 runs to 15 residues. Germline V CDR1 and CDR2: LGHNA, YNFKEQ.

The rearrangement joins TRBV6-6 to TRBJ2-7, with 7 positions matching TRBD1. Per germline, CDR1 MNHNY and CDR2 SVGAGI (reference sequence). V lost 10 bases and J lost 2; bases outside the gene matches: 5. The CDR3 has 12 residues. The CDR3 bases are TGTGCCACCGAGACAGGGACCTACGAGCAGTACTTC. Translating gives CATETGTYEQYF.

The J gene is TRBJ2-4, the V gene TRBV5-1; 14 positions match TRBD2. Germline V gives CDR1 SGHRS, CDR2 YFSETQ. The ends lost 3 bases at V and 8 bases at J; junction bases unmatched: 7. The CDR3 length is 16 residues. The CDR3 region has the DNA TGCGCCAGCAGCTCGGGACTAGCGGGAGCGTACGACATTCAGTACTTC. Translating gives CASSSGLAGAYDIQYF.

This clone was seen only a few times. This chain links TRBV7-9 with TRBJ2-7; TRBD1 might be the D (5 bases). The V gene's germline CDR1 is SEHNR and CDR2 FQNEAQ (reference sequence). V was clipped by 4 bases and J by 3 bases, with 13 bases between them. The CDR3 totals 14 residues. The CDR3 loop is CASSSGYSGYEQYF. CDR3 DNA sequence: TGTGCCAGCAGCTCAGGGTATTCAGGCTACGAGCAGTACTTC.

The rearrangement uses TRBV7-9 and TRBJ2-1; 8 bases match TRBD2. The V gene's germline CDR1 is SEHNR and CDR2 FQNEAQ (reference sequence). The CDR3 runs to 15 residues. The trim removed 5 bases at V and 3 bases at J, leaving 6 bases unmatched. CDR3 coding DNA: TGTGCCAGCAGCCCGGGACTAGTGATCTACAATGAGCAGTTCTTC. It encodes CASSPGLVIYNEQFF.

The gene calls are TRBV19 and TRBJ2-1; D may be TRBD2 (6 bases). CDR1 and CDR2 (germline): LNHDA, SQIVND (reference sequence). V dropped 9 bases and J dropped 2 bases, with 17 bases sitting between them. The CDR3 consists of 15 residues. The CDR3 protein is CASQTGTGAYNEQFF. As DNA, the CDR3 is TGTGCCAGCCAAACCGGGACTGGGGCCTACAATGAGCAGTTCTTC.

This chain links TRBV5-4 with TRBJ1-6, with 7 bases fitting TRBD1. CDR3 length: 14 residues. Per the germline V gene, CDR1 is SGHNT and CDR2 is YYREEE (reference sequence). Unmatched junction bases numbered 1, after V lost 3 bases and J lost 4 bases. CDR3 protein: CASSSQGYNSPLHF. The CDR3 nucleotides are TGTGCCAGCAGCTCACAGGGGTATAATTCACCCCTCCACTTT.

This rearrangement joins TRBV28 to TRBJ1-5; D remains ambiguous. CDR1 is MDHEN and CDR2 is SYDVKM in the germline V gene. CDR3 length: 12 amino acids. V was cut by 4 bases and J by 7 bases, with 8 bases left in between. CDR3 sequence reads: CASSSLSQPQHF. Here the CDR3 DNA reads TGTGCCAGCAGTTCTCTCTCCCAGCCCCAGCATTTT.

The chain's CDR3 is CASSLNAQYF. CDR3 coding DNA: TGTGCCAGCTCGCTAAATGCGCAGTATTTT. This chain connects TRBV2 to TRBJ2-3; no clear D gene. Between the trimmed V and J ends, which lost 8 bases and 10 bases, there was a span of 10 bases. Germline V gene sequence: CDR1 SNHLY, CDR2 FYNNEI. This CDR3 comprises 10 residues.

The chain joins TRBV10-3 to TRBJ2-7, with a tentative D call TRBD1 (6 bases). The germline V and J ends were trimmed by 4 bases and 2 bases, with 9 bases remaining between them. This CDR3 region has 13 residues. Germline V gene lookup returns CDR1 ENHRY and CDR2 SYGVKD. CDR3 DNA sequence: TGTGCCATCAGTGCAGGACAGACCTACGAGCAGTACTTC. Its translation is CAISAGQTYEQYF.